The 22 T cell receptor beta chains below were found in one sample sequenced in a study of control samples from healthy donors and cancer patients. The table came from immunoSEQ multiplex PCR; TCRdb's copy has only in-frame clones and leaves some out. This table has about 170,000 clones, roughly 91% appearing once. Sequences were obtained from blood. These receptor sequences come from a woman between 25 and 40 years old in good health.

This clone showed up just once. The rearrangement uses TRBV7-9 and TRBJ1-1, with D uncertain. The CDR3 length is 13 residues. V shed 1 base and J shed 1 base, with 4 bases lying between them. CDR1 is SEHNR, CDR2 FQNEAQ, per germline (reference sequence). For the CDR3, the DNA is TGTGCCAGCAGCTTAGTTAGGAACACTGAAGCTTTCTTT. The encoded protein is CASSLVRNTEAFF.

The CDR3 reads CASSSADRGHSGYTF. The CDR3 nucleotides read TGCGCCAGCAGCTCAGCGGACAGGGGGCATAGTGGCTACACCTTC. The gene calls are TRBV4-1 and TRBJ1-2, with 11 bases lining up with TRBD1. V shed 5 bases, J shed 7 bases, and the junction held 9 bases outside the gene matches. This CDR3 is built from 15 residues. Germline assignment: CDR1 MGHRA and CDR2 YSYEKL.

This chain uses TRBV30 with TRBJ1-1, with TRBD1 as a possible D gene (6 bases). Germline CDR1 GTSNPN, CDR2 SVGIG (reference sequence). V was trimmed by 1 base and J by 4 bases, leaving 7 bases between them. The CDR3 has 12 amino acids. CDR3 sequence: CAWSGQATEAFF. The CDR3 DNA sequence: TGTGCCTGGAGTGGACAGGCCACTGAAGCTTTCTTT. Drawing the rest from reference TRBV30 and TRBJ1-1, the complete variable domain is SQTIHQWPATLVQPVGSPLSLECTVEGTSNPNLYWYRQAAGRGLQLLFYSVGIGQISSEVPQNLSASRPQDRQFILSSKKLLLSDSGFYLCAWSGQATEAFFGQGTRLTVV.

DNA for the CDR3: TGTGCCAGCAGTTTTTCCTATAATTCACCCCTCCACTTT. Translation: CASSFSYNSPLHF. The rearrangement joins TRBV27 to TRBJ1-6; unclear D gene. With 3 bases removed from V and 1 base from J, the gap between germline ends came to 1 base. The germline V gene has CDR1 MNHEY and CDR2 SMNVEV (reference sequence). CDR3 length: 13 amino acids.

This chain joins TRBV6-5 and TRBJ2-7, with 12 bases aligning to TRBD2. CDR1 is MNHEY and CDR2 is SVGAGI in the germline V gene. Losses at the gene ends were 2 bases for V and 1 base for J; bases not matched to a gene: 0. CDR3 size: 15 residues. The CDR3 sequence: CASSYGLAGSYEQYF. The CDR3 DNA sequence: TGTGCCAGCAGTTACGGACTAGCGGGATCCTACGAGCAGTACTTC.

The V call is TRBV28, the J call TRBJ2-7; D call uncertain. V dropped 5 bases and J dropped 1 base, with 15 bases sitting between them. This CDR3 has 15 amino acids. The germline CDR1 and CDR2 sequences are MDHEN and SYDVKM. Written as DNA, the CDR3 is TGTGCCAGCAGTCCACCCCGTATAGCTTCCTACGAGCAGTACTTC. It specifies CASSPPRIASYEQYF.

This clone has only one observation. The chain uses TRBV28 and TRBJ1-1; TRBD1 might be the D (5 bases). CDR1 is MDHEN, CDR2 SYDVKM, per germline. Trimming pared 5 bases from V and 3 bases from J, leaving 13 bases between. There are 14 residues in the CDR3. CDR3 DNA sequence: TGTGCCAGCAGTCCCAGGGTGGGGTACACTGAAGCTTTCTTT. This translates into CASSPRVGYTEAFF. Combining the CDR3 with reference TRBV28 and TRBJ1-1 gives the whole variable domain DVKVTQSSRYLVKRTGEKVFLECVQDMDHENMFWYRQDPGLGLRLIYFSYDVKMKEKGDIPEGYSVSREKKERFSLILESASTNQTSMYLCASSPRVGYTEAFFGQGTRLTVV.

The chain couples TRBV7-2 to TRBJ2-1; TRBD2 is a possible D gene (5 bases). This CDR3 has 14 residues. Between the trimmed V and J ends, which lost 4 bases and 7 bases, there was a span of 14 bases. Germline V lookup: CDR1 SGHTA, CDR2 FQGNSA. The CDR3 DNA follows: TGTGCCAGCAGCTCTAGCCGGGTCCGGAATGAGCAGTTCTTC. It specifies CASSSSRVRNEQFF.

V is TRBV14 and J is TRBJ1-4, with a possible D match to TRBD1 (5 bases). V was cut by 1 base and J by 0 bases, with 12 bases left in between. The CDR3 has 17 residues. Germline-derived CDR1 and CDR2 are SGHDN and FVKESK. The CDR3 protein is CASSQGRGRATNEKLFF. Written as DNA, the CDR3 is TGTGCCAGCAGCCAAGGTAGGGGCCGCGCAACTAATGAAAAACTGTTTTTT.

The rearrangement links TRBV11-3 to TRBJ2-7, with a weak D call TRBD2 (6 bases). The CDR3 totals 14 residues. The germline CDR1 and CDR2 sequences are SGHNT and YENEEA. Trimming took 2 bases from V and 10 from J, leaving 18 bases between them. For the CDR3, the DNA is TGTGCCAGCAGCTTATCATCGCGGGGTACTATTCAGTACTTC. This sequence encodes CASSLSSRGTIQYF.

V usage is TRBV6-5 and J usage is TRBJ2-2; D may correspond to TRBD1 or TRBD2 (5 bases each). The ends were cut back, 0 bases at V and 4 bases at J, with 6 bases in the middle. CDR3 length: 14 amino acids. Germline values: CDR1 MNHEY, CDR2 SVGAGI. CDR3 protein: CASSYSGVTGELFF. The CDR3 DNA reads TGTGCCAGCAGTTACTCGGGGGTCACCGGGGAGCTGTTTTTT.

The rearrangement joins TRBV19 to TRBJ1-2, with D possibly TRBD1 on 6 matching bases. The CDR3 totals 15 residues. Germline CDR1 is LNHDA and CDR2 is SQIVND (reference sequence). V gave up 5 bases and J gave up 3 bases, with 16 bases separating them. The CDR3 spells CASSVYRDGDYGYTF. The CDR3 nucleotides are TGTGCCAGTAGTGTTTACAGGGATGGAGACTATGGCTACACCTTC. Using reference TRBV19 and TRBJ1-2 for the parts outside the CDR3, the full variable domain is DGGITQSPKYLFRKEGQNVTLSCEQNLNHDAMYWYRQDPGQGLRLIYYSQIVNDFQKGDIAEGYSVSREKKESFPLTVTSAQKNPTAFYLCASSVYRDGDYGYTFGSGTRLTVV.

Notes on this clone: The same CDR3 arises from other DNA sequences in this sample as well. The chain combines TRBV2 with TRBJ2-7; 10 nucleotides align to TRBD1. The CDR3 length is 12 residues. Per the germline V gene, CDR1 is SNHLY and CDR2 is FYNNEI. Germline trimming cut 9 bases from V and 3 bases from J; bases unmatched to any gene: 2. CDR3 amino acids: CASRTGGYEQYF. CDR3 DNA: TGTGCCAGTAGGACAGGGGGCTACGAGCAGTACTTC.

The chain employs TRBV18 and TRBJ1-6; 11 nucleotides agree with TRBD1. This CDR3 is built from 16 residues. Germline trimming cut 0 bases from V and 7 bases from J; bases unmatched to any gene: 2. Germline lookup yields CDR1 KGHSH and CDR2 LQKENI. CDR3 sequence (DNA): TGTGCCAGCTCACCACCGGGGACAGGGGGGAATTCACCCCTCCACTTT. Its protein product is CASSPPGTGGNSPLHF. The full variable domain, completed using reference TRBV18 and TRBJ1-6, is NAGVMQNPRHLVRRRGQEARLRCSPMKGHSHVYWYRQLPEEGLKFMVYLQKENIIDESGMPKERFSAEFPKEGPSILRIQQVVRGDSAAYFCASSPPGTGGNSPLHFGNGTRLTVT.

V gene TRBV6-1 combines with J gene TRBJ2-4; the D call may be TRBD1 or TRBD2 (7 bases each). V was clipped by 2 bases and J by 8 bases, with 10 bases between them. This CDR3 is built from 13 residues. Germline V lookup: CDR1 MNHNS, CDR2 SASEGT. CDR3 in DNA: TGTGCCAGCAGTGAACAGGGGGGGCACATTCAGTACTTC. It yields the protein CASSEQGGHIQYF.

CDR3 residues: CASSLGQTGNTIYF. DNA of the CDR3: TGTGCCAGCAGCTTAGGGCAGACTGGAAACACCATATATTTT. This chain uses TRBV7-6 with TRBJ1-3; no clear D. Germline V gene data show CDR1 as SGHVS and CDR2 as FNYEAQ. This CDR3 contains 14 residues. The ends were cut back, 1 base at V and 2 bases at J, with 6 bases in the middle.

V gene TRBV24-1 combines with J gene TRBJ2-3, with TRBD2 matching over 9 bases. The V gene's germline CDR1 is KGHDR and CDR2 SFDVKD. This CDR3 is built from 14 residues. After removal of 5 bases from V and 1 base from J, the junction contained 0 bases not matched to a gene. CDR3 nucleotide sequence: TGTGCCACCAGTGGACTAGCGGGCACAGATACGCAGTATTTT. Translation gives CATSGLAGTDTQYF.

The V call is TRBV11-1, the J call TRBJ2-1, with 11 nucleotides matching TRBD2. Trimming cost V 1 base and J 9 bases; bases outside gene matches: 2. Germline CDR1 reads SGHAT; CDR2 reads FQDESV (reference sequence). This CDR3 region has 14 residues. The CDR3 loop reads CASSLVLAGGEQFF. CDR3 coding DNA: TGTGCCAGCAGCTTAGTTCTAGCGGGAGGTGAGCAGTTCTTC.

This chain uses TRBV6-4 with TRBJ2-1, with D possibly called TRBD1 or TRBD2 (5 bases each). The V and J ends lost 0 bases and 7 bases respectively, with 7 bases between them. The CDR3 length is 13 residues. The germline CDR1 and CDR2 sequences are MRHNA and SNTAGT. The CDR3 DNA follows: TGTGCCAGCAGTGACTCGGGGGAAAATGAGCAGTTCTTC. This codes for CASSDSGENEQFF.

This clone has only one observation. The chain employs TRBV3-1 (or the pseudogene TRBV3-2) and TRBJ2-3; 13 bases fit TRBD2. Unmatched junction bases numbered 2, after V lost 3 bases and J lost 2 bases. The V gene's germline CDR1 is LGHDT and CDR2 YNNKEL (reference sequence). The CDR3 consists of 16 residues. The CDR3 loop reads CASSQGTSGTTDTQYF. In DNA form, the CDR3 reads TGTGCCAGCAGCCAGGGGACTAGCGGGACCACAGATACGCAGTATTTT.

For the CDR3, the DNA is TGTGCCAGCAGCAAAGATGAGGACAGGGCCACCTACGAGCAGTACTTC. It codes for CASSKDEDRATYEQYF. V gene TRBV21-1 combines with J gene TRBJ2-7; the DNA was not used to check the table's D call, TRBD1. TRBV21-1 is a documented pseudogene. The CDR3 has 16 residues.

The rearrangement joins TRBV5-1 to TRBJ2-5; D possibly uses TRBD1 or TRBD2 (5 bases each). CDR1 and CDR2 (germline): SGHRS, YFSETQ. Trimming removed 0 bases at V and 4 bases at J, with 7 bases between. The CDR3 loop spans 13 amino acids. The CDR3 DNA is TGCGCCAGCAGCTTGGAGGGACGAGAGACCCAGTACTTC. Translation: CASSLEGRETQYF.